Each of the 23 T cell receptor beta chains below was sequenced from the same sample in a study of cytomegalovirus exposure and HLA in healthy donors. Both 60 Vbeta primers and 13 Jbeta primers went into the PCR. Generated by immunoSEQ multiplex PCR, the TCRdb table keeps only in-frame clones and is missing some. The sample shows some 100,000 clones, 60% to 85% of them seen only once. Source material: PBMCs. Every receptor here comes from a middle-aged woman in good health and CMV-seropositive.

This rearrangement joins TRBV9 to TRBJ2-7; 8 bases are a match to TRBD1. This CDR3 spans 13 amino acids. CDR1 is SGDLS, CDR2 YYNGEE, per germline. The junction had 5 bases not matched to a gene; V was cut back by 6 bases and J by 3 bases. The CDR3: CASKDRGYYEQYF. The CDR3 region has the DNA TGTGCCAGCAAAGACAGGGGATACTACGAGCAGTACTTC. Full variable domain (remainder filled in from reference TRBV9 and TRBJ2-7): DSGVTQTPKHLITATGQRVTLRCSPRSGDLSVYWYQQSLDQGLQFLIQYYNGEERAKGNILERFSAQQFPDLHSELNLSSLELGDSALYFCASKDRGYYEQYFGPGTRLTVT.

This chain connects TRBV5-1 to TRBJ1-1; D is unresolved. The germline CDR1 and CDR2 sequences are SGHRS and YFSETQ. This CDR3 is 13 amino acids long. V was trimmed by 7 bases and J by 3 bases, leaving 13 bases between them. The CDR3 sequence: CASGVATDTEAFF. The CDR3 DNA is TGCGCCAGCGGCGTAGCGACGGACACTGAAGCTTTCTTT.

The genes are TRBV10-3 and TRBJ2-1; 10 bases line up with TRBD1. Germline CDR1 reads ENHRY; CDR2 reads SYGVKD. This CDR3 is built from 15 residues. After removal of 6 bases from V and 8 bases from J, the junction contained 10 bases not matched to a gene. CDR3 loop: CAISQGTGVSHEQFF. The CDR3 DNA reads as TGTGCCATCAGCCAGGGGACAGGGGTTTCCCATGAGCAGTTCTTC.

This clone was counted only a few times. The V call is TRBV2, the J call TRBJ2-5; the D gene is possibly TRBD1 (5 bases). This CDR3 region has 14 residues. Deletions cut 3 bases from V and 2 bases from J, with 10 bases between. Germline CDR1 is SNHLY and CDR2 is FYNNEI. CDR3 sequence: CASSDRALQETQYF. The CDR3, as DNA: TGTGCCAGCAGTGACAGGGCTCTACAAGAGACCCAGTACTTC.

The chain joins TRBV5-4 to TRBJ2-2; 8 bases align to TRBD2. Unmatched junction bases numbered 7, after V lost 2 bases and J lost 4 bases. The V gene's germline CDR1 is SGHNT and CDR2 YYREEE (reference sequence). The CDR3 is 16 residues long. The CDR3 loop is CASSLLPGLVTGELFF. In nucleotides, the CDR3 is TGTGCCAGCAGCTTATTACCGGGACTAGTCACCGGGGAGCTGTTTTTT. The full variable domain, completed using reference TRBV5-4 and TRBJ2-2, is ETGVTQSPTHLIKTRGQQVTLRCSSQSGHNTVSWYQQALGQGPQFIFQYYREEENGRGNFPPRFSGLQFPNYSSELNVNALELDDSALYLCASSLLPGLVTGELFFGEGSRLTVL.

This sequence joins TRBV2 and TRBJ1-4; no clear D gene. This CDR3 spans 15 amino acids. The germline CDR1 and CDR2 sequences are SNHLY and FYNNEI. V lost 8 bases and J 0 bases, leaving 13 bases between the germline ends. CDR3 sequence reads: CASPGRGTTNEKLFF. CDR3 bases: TGTGCCAGCCCTGGCCGGGGAACAACTAATGAAAAACTGTTTTTT.

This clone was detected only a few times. Here the CDR3 DNA reads TGTGCCAGCAGCTTGAGCGCACTTGGCAGGGAAGACTCTGGGGCCAACGTCCTGACTTTC. Its protein is CASSLSALGREDSGANVLTF. The chain carries TRBV2 and TRBJ2-6; D possibly corresponds to TRBD1 (5 bases). The CDR3 is 20 residues long. Looked up from germline, CDR1 is SNHLY and CDR2 is FYNNEI. V lost 6 bases to trimming and J lost 0 bases, with 24 bases between them.

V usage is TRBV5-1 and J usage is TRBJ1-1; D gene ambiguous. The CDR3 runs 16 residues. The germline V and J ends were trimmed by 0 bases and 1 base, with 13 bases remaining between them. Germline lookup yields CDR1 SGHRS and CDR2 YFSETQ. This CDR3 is CASSLGVRGENTEAFF. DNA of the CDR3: TGCGCCAGCAGCTTGGGGGTACGGGGAGAGAACACTGAAGCTTTCTTT.

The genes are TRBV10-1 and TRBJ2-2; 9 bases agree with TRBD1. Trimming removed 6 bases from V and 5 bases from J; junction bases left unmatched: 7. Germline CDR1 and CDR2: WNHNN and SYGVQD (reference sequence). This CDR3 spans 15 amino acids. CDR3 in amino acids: CASRSDRGGTGELFF. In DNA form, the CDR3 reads TGCGCCAGCAGATCGGACAGGGGCGGGACCGGGGAGCTGTTTTTT.

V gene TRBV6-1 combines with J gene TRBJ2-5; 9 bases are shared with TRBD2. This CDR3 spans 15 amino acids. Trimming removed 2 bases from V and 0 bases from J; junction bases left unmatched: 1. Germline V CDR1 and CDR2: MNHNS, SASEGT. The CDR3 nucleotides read TGTGCCAGCAGTGAAACTAGCGGGTACCAAGAGACCCAGTACTTC. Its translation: CASSETSGYQETQYF.

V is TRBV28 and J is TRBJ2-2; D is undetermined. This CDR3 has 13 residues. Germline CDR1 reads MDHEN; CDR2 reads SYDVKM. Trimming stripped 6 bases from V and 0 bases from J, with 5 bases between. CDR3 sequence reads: CASRQTNTGELFF. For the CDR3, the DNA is TGTGCCAGCAGGCAGACGAACACCGGGGAGCTGTTTTTT.

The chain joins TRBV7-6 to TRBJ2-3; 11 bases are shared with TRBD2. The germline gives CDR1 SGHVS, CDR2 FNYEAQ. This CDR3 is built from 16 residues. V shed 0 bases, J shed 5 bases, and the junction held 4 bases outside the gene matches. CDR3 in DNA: TGTGCCAGCAGCTTAGCTAGCGGGGGGGCTAGAGATACGCAGTATTTT. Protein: CASSLASGGARDTQYF.

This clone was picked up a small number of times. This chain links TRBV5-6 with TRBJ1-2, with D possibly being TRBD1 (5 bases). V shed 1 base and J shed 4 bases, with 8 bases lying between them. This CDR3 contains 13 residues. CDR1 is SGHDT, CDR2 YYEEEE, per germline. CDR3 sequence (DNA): TGTGCCAGCAGCTTGTCACAGGTCTATGGCTACACCTTC. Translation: CASSLSQVYGYTF.

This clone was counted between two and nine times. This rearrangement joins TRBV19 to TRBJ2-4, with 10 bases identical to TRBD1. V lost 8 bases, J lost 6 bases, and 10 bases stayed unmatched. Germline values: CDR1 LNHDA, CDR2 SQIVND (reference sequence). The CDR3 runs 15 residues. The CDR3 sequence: CASRPDRGRTNIQYF. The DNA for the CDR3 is TGTGCCAGTCGACCCGACAGGGGGCGTACAAACATTCAGTACTTC.

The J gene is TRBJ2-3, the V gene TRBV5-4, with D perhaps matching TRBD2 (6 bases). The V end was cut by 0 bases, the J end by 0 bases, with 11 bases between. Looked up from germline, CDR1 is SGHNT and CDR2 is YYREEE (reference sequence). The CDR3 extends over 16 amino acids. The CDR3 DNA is TGTGCCAGCAGCTTGGTCGCGGGGACTAGCACAGATACGCAGTATTTT. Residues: CASSLVAGTSTDTQYF. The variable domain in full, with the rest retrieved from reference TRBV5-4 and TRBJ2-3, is ETGVTQSPTHLIKTRGQQVTLRCSSQSGHNTVSWYQQALGQGPQFIFQYYREEENGRGNFPPRFSGLQFPNYSSELNVNALELDDSALYLCASSLVAGTSTDTQYFGPGTRLTVL.

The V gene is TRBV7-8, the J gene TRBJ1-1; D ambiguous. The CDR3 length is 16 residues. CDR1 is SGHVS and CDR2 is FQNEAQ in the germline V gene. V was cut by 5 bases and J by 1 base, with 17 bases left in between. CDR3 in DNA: TGTGCCAGCAGCCCGCTCTCAGGTTTTAAGAACACTGAAGCTTTCTTT. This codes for CASSPLSGFKNTEAFF.

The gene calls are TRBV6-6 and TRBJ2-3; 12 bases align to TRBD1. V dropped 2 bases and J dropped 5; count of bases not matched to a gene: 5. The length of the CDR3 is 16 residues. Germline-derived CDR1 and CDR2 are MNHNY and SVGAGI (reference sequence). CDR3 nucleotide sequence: TGTGCCAGCAGTTACGCGGGACAGGGGGCACTAGATACGCAGTATTTT. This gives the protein CASSYAGQGALDTQYF.

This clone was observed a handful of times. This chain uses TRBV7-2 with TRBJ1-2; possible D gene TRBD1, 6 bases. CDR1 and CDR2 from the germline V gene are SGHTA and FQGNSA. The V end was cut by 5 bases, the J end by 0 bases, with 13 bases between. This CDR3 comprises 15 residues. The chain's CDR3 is CASSPRGGANYGYTF. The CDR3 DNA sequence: TGTGCCAGCAGCCCGCGAGGGGGGGCTAACTATGGCTACACCTTC.

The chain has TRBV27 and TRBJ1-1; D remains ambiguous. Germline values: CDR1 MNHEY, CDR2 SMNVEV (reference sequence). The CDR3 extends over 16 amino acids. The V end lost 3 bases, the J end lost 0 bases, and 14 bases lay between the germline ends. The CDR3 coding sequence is TGTGCCAGCAGTTTGATAATGGCAGGCATGAACACTGAAGCTTTCTTT. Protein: CASSLIMAGMNTEAFF.

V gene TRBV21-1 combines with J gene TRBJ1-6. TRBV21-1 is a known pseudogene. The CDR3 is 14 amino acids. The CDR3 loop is CASSDPRLASPLHF. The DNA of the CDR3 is TGTGCCAGCAGTGACCCCCGTTTAGCTTCACCCCTCCACTTT.

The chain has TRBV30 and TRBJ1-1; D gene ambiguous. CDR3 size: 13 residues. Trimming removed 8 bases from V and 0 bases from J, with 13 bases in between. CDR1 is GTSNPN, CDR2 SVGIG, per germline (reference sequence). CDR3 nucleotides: TGTGCCGGAGCCCGAAACCTGAACACTGAAGCTTTCTTT. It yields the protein CAGARNLNTEAFF.

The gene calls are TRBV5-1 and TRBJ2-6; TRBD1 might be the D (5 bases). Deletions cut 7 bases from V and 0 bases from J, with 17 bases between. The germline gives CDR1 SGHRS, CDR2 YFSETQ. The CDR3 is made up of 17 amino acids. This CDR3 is CASGLQGTSSGANVLTF. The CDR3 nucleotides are TGCGCCAGCGGTCTGCAGGGAACGAGCTCTGGGGCCAACGTCCTGACTTTC.

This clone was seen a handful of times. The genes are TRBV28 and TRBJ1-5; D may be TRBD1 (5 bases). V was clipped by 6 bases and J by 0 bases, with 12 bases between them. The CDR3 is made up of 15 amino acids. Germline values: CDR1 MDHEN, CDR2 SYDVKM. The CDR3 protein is CASSPTGGSNQPQHF. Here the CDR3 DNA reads TGTGCCAGCAGCCCAACAGGCGGTAGCAATCAGCCCCAGCATTTT.